The subject of this entry is one TCR beta chain. This table comes from immunoSEQ multiplex PCR, and its TCRdb copy is limited to in-frame clones, with some not included. In the table there are 92,000 or so clones, about nine tenths of which are singletons. The CDR3 is 13 amino acids. Germline V lookup: CDR1 SGHRS, CDR2 YFSETQ. V trimming: 4 bases; J trimming: 7 bases; junction bases outside the gene matches: 3. This entry is derived from a study of OX40 agonist ivuxolimab in advanced cancers. V is TRBV5-1 and J is TRBJ1-2; 11 bases map to TRBD1. The receptor's source is an adult with an advanced solid tumor such as melanoma, head and neck, liver or kidney cancer. The sequenced sample was CD4+ or CD8+ T cells sorted from blood, obtained in a trial of the OX40 agonist ivuxolimab. The CDR3 nucleotides read TGCGCCAGCAGCCTAGGACAGGGGGCTGGCTACACCTTC. Translated: CASSLGQGAGYTF.